This T cell receptor (beta chain) appears in the sequencing data of a study of regulatory T cells in long-lasting Graves disease. Time point specified: newly diagnosed GD, antithyroid drugs for less than 3 months. PBMCs were the source of the RNA used for TCR sequencing. To make TCR beta libraries, researchers used iRepertoire HTBI primers and Arm-PCR of CDR3 regions. TCRdb itself ran the multiplex PCR reads through MiXCR, one entry per CDR3 protein. The sample gives about 540,000 distinct CDR3 sequences, 13% of which show up once; roughly 10% is in the top ten. Details on this clonotype: A far larger clone lies a single base away; this is likely a read error.

With V trimmed by 3 bases and J by 4 bases, 2 bases remained unmatched. Per the germline V gene, CDR1 is MNHEY and CDR2 is SMNVEV (reference sequence). This CDR3 is 13 amino acids long. Another study also made use of these data, one on T cells in Graves' hyperthyroidism and ophthalmopathy.

V and J are TRBV27 and TRBJ2-5; 7 bases are a match to TRBD1. Material: peripheral blood mononuclear cells (PBMCs), obtained at new diagnosis, from a patient treated with antithyroid drugs. This sequence was found in a man aged 25-40 years with Graves disease. CDR3 loop: CASSFDRAETQYF. CDR3 DNA sequence: TGTGCCAGCAGTTTCGACAGGGCAGAGACCCAGTACTTC.